The rows below give T cell receptor beta chains drawn from one sample of a study of T-cell reconstitution after alpha-beta-depleted transplantation in children. In TCRdb, the PCR reads were re-called with MiXCR into one record per CDR3 protein. Here the sample spans 70,000 to 100,000 distinct CDR3 sequences, 9% to 15% being singletons. The specimen comprised PBMCs from the stem cell graft donor, sampled from the stem cell graft. These receptors all stem from a human donor who donated a stem cell graft to a child with inherited bone marrow failure. Each CDR3 is given with its conserved first and last residue. Expanded clones are given a class, and other clones once, few, many or no size at all.

abundance	v_gene	j_gene	CDR3aa
few	TRBV5-1	TRBJ1-6	CASSEGPQYNSPLHF
.	TRBV19	TRBJ2-5	CASKSGLQETQYF
.	TRBV7-2	TRBJ1-5	CASSRDGNSNQPQHF
.	TRBV29-1	TRBJ2-7	CSADSGTGHYEQYF
many	TRBV9	TRBJ2-5	CASSVEGQEETQYF
many	TRBV5-1	TRBJ2-3	CASRLGTQSTDTQYF
.	TRBV12-5	TRBJ1-1	CASGPAMGPKATEAFF
many	TRBV9	TRBJ2-1	CASSVGGFGSYNEQFF
many	TRBV9	TRBJ2-3	CASSARDKYSSNTQYF
many	TRBV7-2	TRBJ1-5	CASSPGQFNQPQHF
many	TRBV29-1	TRBJ2-2	CSVEDAAAGAAGTGELFF
many	TRBV7-8	TRBJ1-1	CASSLRGVGTEAFF
many	TRBV4-2	TRBJ2-3	CASSRNQGLAGATDTQYF
many	TRBV5-5	TRBJ2-1	CASSLEGQSGEQFF
many	TRBV20-1	TRBJ2-3	CSARTRQGASDTQYF
many	TRBV20-1	TRBJ2-5	CSARGGGSETQYF
.	TRBV7-9	TRBJ2-3	CASSLTSGRADTQYF
.	TRBV20-1	TRBJ1-5	CSAVGWSVQGAQHF
many	TRBV28	TRBJ1-4	CASSPFGATNEKLFF
many	TRBV5-1	TRBJ2-3	CASSRTSGKLTDTQYF
.	TRBV29-1	TRBJ2-2	CSVDGGDTGELFF
many	TRBV7-6	TRBJ2-1	CASSLRLAGAQGQNEQFF
many	TRBV6-5	TRBJ1-2	CASRHQGLGYTF
few	TRBV14	TRBJ2-1	CASSQDLESVRFF
few	TRBV6-2/TRBV6-3	TRBJ2-7	CASTWTSGRRYEQYF
once	TRBV7-3	TRBJ1-6	CASSLKYGNSPLHF